This TCR beta chain was retrieved from a study of blood T cell repertoires in COVID-19 (dated by TCRdb to 2020 to 2022). Regarding the complete study: Samples from collaborators originated in the United States, Italy and Spain and spanned both the acute and convalescent phases of COVID-19. The repertoires were released in a freely available public database intended as a resource for research on the immune response to SARS-CoV-2. Where available, HLA class I and class II types were taken from metadata supplied by the sample provider and were not determined by assay-based typing. The prospective study material was composed of cDNA or gDNA derived from T cells, B-cell-depleted T cells, or PBMCs. Deeply sampled blood TCRbeta repertoires from subjects exposed to, actively infected with, or recovered from COVID-19 were included in the dataset. Samples came from the ongoing ImmuneRACE study (first 160 participants) plus 1,254 subjects from 6 global collaborators. Sample metadata almost always included a de-identified subject ID, COVID-19 status, age in years and sex. General conclusions and limits of the study: The quantity of clinical and demographic metadata differed by source and by participant and was supplied without curation.

Points on this clone: Its antigen specificity is not known. Base qualities were left out, and no much larger clone turns up one base away.

Enrolling through a virtual design, the prospective study's participants ranged in age from roughly 18 to 89 years and lived across some 23 United States geographic areas. Cohort assignment in the prospective study relied on participant-reported clinical history from a screening survey and a study questionnaire. Mobile phlebotomists in the prospective study collected whole blood, serum and a nasopharyngeal or oropharyngeal swab from every participant. Participants in the prospective study had the option to provide additional blood draws and questionnaires over a roughly two-month period. Before DNA extraction, prospective study blood samples were shipped either frozen or at room temperature. V sheds 0 bases and J sheds 8 bases, leaving 11 bases between their ends. The germline V gene sets CDR1 to SGHRS and CDR2 to YFSETQ. The CDR3, from cysteine to phenylalanine, totals 13 residues. Kept here is only the CDR3 DNA, which spans 39 bases and is read in frame from base 1.

TCRbeta CDR3 regions were amplified from genomic DNA by means of the immunoSEQ Assay, a bias-controlled multiplex PCR. As for the authors' bioinformatics: The number of nucleated cells in each sample was estimated from the amplification of reference gene primers within the assay. To quantify the absolute abundance of each unique TCRbeta CDR3 rearrangement, sequence reads were collapsed and filtered. For each sample, productive Simpson clonality was calculated as the square root of Simpson's diversity index over productive rearrangements. TCRdb provides this immuneACCESS table in a form limited to in-frame rearrangements. Some clones are lacking; in checked studies, under half of them reflect an unresolved V gene, and why the rest are absent is not known. The V and J calls and clone size are taken from that table; D and trimming were inferred from the DNA. This sample holds approximately 250,000 clones; roughly 85% were observed only once. Clones ranked in the top ten supply approximately 9.6% of the sample.

The sequencing input was PBMCs or T cells enriched from blood (not recorded which). This TCR derives from a woman between 45 and 65 years old with acute COVID-19. This sequence uses TRBV5-1 and TRBJ1-1; confidence is insufficient to name the D gene. CDR3 region: CASSLGPGGEAFF. The nucleotides read TGCGCCAGCAGCTTGGGGCCAGGAGGGGAAGCTTTCTTT.